The 25 T cell receptor beta chains below come from one sample, sequenced in a study of immune evolution from preneoplasia to lung adenocarcinoma. The protocol was immunoSEQ multiplex PCR, while the TCRdb copy is restricted to in-frame clones and leaves out a portion. The sample carries around 20,000 clones, about 80% recorded once. Sequenced sample: FFPE invasive lung adenocarcinoma tissue. Receptors originate from a person between 55 and 69 years old with lung adenocarcinoma.

The chain uses TRBV7-7 and TRBJ2-2; D is uncertain. V gave up 5 bases and J gave up 6 bases, with 16 bases separating them. From germline, CDR1 is SSHAT and CDR2 FNYEAQ (reference sequence). This CDR3 spans 15 amino acids. For the CDR3, the DNA is TGTGCCAGCAGCCCGAGCTCGCCGGCATCCGGGGAGCTGTTTTTT. It translates to CASSPSSPASGELFF.

The chain recombines TRBV5-1 with TRBJ1-4; D gene ambiguous. The CDR3 totals 13 residues. CDR1 is SGHRS, CDR2 YFSETQ, per germline. The V end was cut by 6 bases, the J end by 4 bases, with 10 bases between. The CDR3, as DNA: TGCGCCAGCAATCTCGGAGGTAATGAAAAACTGTTTTTT. Protein: CASNLGGNEKLFF. Full variable domain (missing parts from reference TRBV5-1 and TRBJ1-4): KAGVTQTPRYLIKTRGQQVTLSCSPISGHRSVSWYQQTPGQGLQFLFEYFSETQRNKGNFPGRFSGRQFSNSRSEMNVSTLELGDSALYLCASNLGGNEKLFFGSGTQLSVL.

In its sample, this clone was seen once. The junction departs from germline at one end; a sequencing error may be responsible. The chain is built from TRBV7-7 and TRBJ2-5; 8 nucleotides match TRBD1. CDR1 and CDR2 (germline): SSHAT, FNYEAQ (reference sequence). The CDR3 contains 13 residues. CDR3 amino acids: CASSQDREETQYF. The CDR3 DNA is TGTGCTAGCAGCCAGGACAGGGAAGAGACCCAGTACTTC.

The chain links TRBV14 to TRBJ1-2, with TRBD1 matching over 10 bases. This CDR3 comprises 14 residues. Germline CDR1 reads SGHDN; CDR2 reads FVKESK. The junction had 2 bases not matched to a gene; V was cut back by 3 bases and J by 4 bases. CDR3 nucleotides: TGTGCCAGCAGCCAGTGGGACAGGGGCTATGGCTACACCTTC. This codes for CASSQWDRGYGYTF.

This rearrangement joins TRBV20-1 to TRBJ2-1; no firm D call. CDR1 and CDR2 from the germline V gene are DFQATT and SNEGSKA (reference sequence). V was pared by 0 bases and J by 3 bases, with 0 bases between. This CDR3 comprises 11 residues. CDR3 region: CSARDYNEQFF. The DNA of the CDR3 is TGCAGTGCTAGAGACTACAATGAGCAGTTCTTC.

The rearrangement joins TRBV19 to TRBJ2-3, with no clear D. The CDR3 totals 16 residues. V was cut by 3 bases and J by 0 bases, with 13 bases left in between. Germline-derived CDR1 and CDR2 are LNHDA and SQIVND (reference sequence). CDR3 loop: CASSMGMIPSTDTQYF. CDR3 DNA sequence: TGTGCCAGTAGTATGGGGATGATCCCTAGCACAGATACGCAGTATTTT.

In its sample, this clone was seen once. The rearrangement links TRBV30 to TRBJ2-7; tentative D call: TRBD2 (5 bases). The CDR3 sequence is 12 residues long. V lost 2 bases and J 4 bases, leaving 9 bases between the germline ends. Germline lookup yields CDR1 GTSNPN and CDR2 SVGIG (reference sequence). The chain's CDR3 is CAWSRTGYEQYF. The CDR3 nucleotides read TGTGCCTGGAGTCGGACGGGGTACGAGCAGTACTTC.

J is TRBJ1-1 and V is TRBV2, with a weak D call TRBD1 (6 bases). V gave up 8 bases and J gave up 1 base, with 11 bases separating them. The CDR3 covers 13 residues. In germline, CDR1 is SNHLY, CDR2 FYNNEI. The CDR3 loop reads CASFRTENTEAFF. In DNA, the CDR3 is TGTGCCAGCTTTCGGACAGAGAACACTGAAGCTTTCTTT.

The genes are TRBV14 and TRBJ1-2; D not resolved. This CDR3 region has 13 residues. Trimming removed 4 bases from V and 4 bases from J, with 10 bases in between. Germline-derived CDR1 and CDR2 are SGHDN and FVKESK. Here the CDR3 DNA reads TGTGCCAGCAGCCCGACCGAGCGCTATGGCTACACCTTC. As protein: CASSPTERYGYTF. Based on the CDR3 plus reference TRBV14 and TRBJ1-2, the full variable domain is EAGVTQFPSHSVIEKGQTVTLRCDPISGHDNLYWYRRVMGKEIKFLLHFVKESKQDESGMPNNRFLAERTGGTYSTLKVQPAELEDSGVYFCASSPTERYGYTFGSGTRLTVV.

The chain uses TRBV5-6 and TRBJ2-7; 7 bases match TRBD1. The CDR3 extends over 13 amino acids. Germline values: CDR1 SGHDT, CDR2 YYEEEE. Germline trimming cut 6 bases from V and 7 bases from J; bases unmatched to any gene: 10. Here the CDR3 reads CASTTTGIGEQYF. The CDR3 DNA reads TGTGCCAGCACCACGACAGGGATCGGGGAGCAGTACTTC.

The chain combines TRBV13 with TRBJ2-7; the D is unclear. The CDR3 runs 13 residues. CDR1 is PRHDT and CDR2 is FYEKMQ in the germline V gene (reference sequence). Trimming removed 0 bases from V and 6 bases from J, with 9 bases in between. This CDR3 is CASSLGGSPEQYF. The CDR3 nucleotides read TGTGCCAGCAGCTTAGGGGGCTCACCCGAGCAGTACTTC.

Only one count was recorded for this clone. The chain combines TRBV28 with TRBJ1-2, with 7 bases matching TRBD1. Germline CDR1 MDHEN, CDR2 SYDVKM. V gave up 3 bases and J gave up 4 bases; unmatched junction bases: 8. The CDR3 loop spans 15 amino acids. The CDR3 here is CASSFIGGAGYGYTF. The CDR3 nucleotides read TGTGCCAGCAGTTTTATAGGGGGCGCGGGCTATGGCTACACCTTC.

The chain combines TRBV4-2 with TRBJ2-7, with 10 bases fitting TRBD2. The germline gives CDR1 LGHNA, CDR2 YNFKEQ. CDR3 length: 15 amino acids. Trimming cost V 0 bases and J 6 bases; bases outside gene matches: 5. The CDR3 nucleotides are TGTGCCAGCAGCCAAGACGAACTAGCGGGACGCGAGCAGTACTTC. Its translation: CASSQDELAGREQYF.

The sample holds one count of this clone. V is TRBV2 and J is TRBJ2-1; 12 positions agree with TRBD2. In germline, CDR1 is SNHLY, CDR2 FYNNEI. This CDR3 spans 16 amino acids. V lost 2 bases and J lost 4; bases outside the gene matches: 3. CDR3 sequence: CASSERLAGGYNEQFF. The CDR3 nucleotides read TGTGCCAGCAGTGAACGTCTAGCGGGAGGGTACAATGAGCAGTTCTTC.

The V call is TRBV28, the J call TRBJ1-1; D uncertain. Germline CDR1 reads MDHEN; CDR2 reads SYDVKM. Trimming stripped 1 base from V and 7 bases from J, with 7 bases between. The CDR3 is 12 residues long. The CDR3: CASSLYKSEAFF. DNA for the CDR3: TGTGCCAGCAGTTTATATAAGAGTGAAGCTTTCTTT.

This chain uses TRBV2 with TRBJ1-3; D remains ambiguous. The V and J ends lost 4 bases and 1 base respectively, with 5 bases between them. From germline, CDR1 is SNHLY and CDR2 FYNNEI. The CDR3 totals 13 residues. The CDR3 here is CASSGRSGNTIYF. The CDR3 region has the DNA TGTGCCAGCAGTGGACGGTCTGGAAACACCATATATTTT.

This clone was seen a single time. J is TRBJ2-7 and V is TRBV5-1; D is unclear. Trimming left V 5 bases short and J 1 base short, with 10 bases between. There are 13 residues in the CDR3. The V gene's germline CDR1 is SGHRS and CDR2 YFSETQ. CDR3 sequence: CASRSLISYEQYF. CDR3 nucleotides: TGCGCCAGCAGGAGCTTAATATCCTACGAGCAGTACTTC.

The chain carries TRBV18 and TRBJ2-2; 7 bases map to TRBD1. The CDR3 has 15 residues. In germline, CDR1 is KGHSH, CDR2 LQKENI. Trimming cost V 3 bases and J 6 bases; bases outside gene matches: 7. CDR3 sequence reads: CASSPRQGESGELFF. In DNA, the CDR3 is TGTGCCAGCTCACCTAGACAGGGCGAGTCCGGGGAGCTGTTTTTT.

This chain uses TRBV7-8 with TRBJ2-7, with TRBD2 matching over 8 bases. This CDR3 region has 16 residues. Trimming removed 5 bases from V and 7 bases from J; junction bases left unmatched: 16. Germline V CDR1 and CDR2: SGHVS, FQNEAQ. The CDR3 region has the DNA TGTGCCAGCAGCATAATAGCGGGGAGCCCAGCGGGGGAGCAGTACTTC. It codes for CASSIIAGSPAGEQYF.

The rearrangement joins TRBV6-6 to TRBJ2-7; 8 bases align to TRBD1. J lost 6 bases, V lost 0 bases, and 4 bases had no gene match. This CDR3 region has 14 residues. CDR1 and CDR2 from the germline V gene are MNHNY and SVGAGI (reference sequence). The chain's CDR3 is CASSYSSDRAEQYF. The DNA for the CDR3 is TGTGCCAGCAGTTACTCCTCGGACAGGGCCGAGCAGTACTTC.

The rearrangement joins TRBV28 to TRBJ2-5; tentative D call: TRBD2 (7 bases). Germline V CDR1 and CDR2: MDHEN, SYDVKM. Between the trimmed V and J ends, which lost 4 bases and 2 bases, there was a span of 17 bases. The CDR3 has 16 amino acids. As DNA, the CDR3 is TGTGCCAGCAGTTCAGCCGGGGGGCGCGAGCAAGAGACCCAGTACTTC. This gives the protein CASSSAGGREQETQYF.

The V gene is TRBV6-6, the J gene TRBJ1-3; 7 nucleotides match TRBD1. The CDR3 is made up of 16 amino acids. V dropped 7 bases and J dropped 0; count of bases not matched to a gene: 9. Germline V CDR1 and CDR2: MNHNY, SVGAGI (reference sequence). In nucleotides, the CDR3 is TGTGCCAGCATTGGGACAGCTATTCCCTCTGGAAACACCATATATTTT. The encoded protein is CASIGTAIPSGNTIYF.

Here the CDR3 DNA reads TGTGCCAGCAGCTTAGTCAGGGGCGTACAAGAGACCCAGTACTTC. It translates to CASSLVRGVQETQYF. This chain uses TRBV11-2 with TRBJ2-5; D perhaps matches TRBD1 (6 bases). Between the trimmed V and J ends, which lost 1 base and 2 bases, there was a span of 11 bases. This CDR3 comprises 15 residues. Germline lookup yields CDR1 SGHAT and CDR2 FQNNGV.

The chain employs TRBV18 and TRBJ2-1, with 7 positions matching TRBD1. The ends lost 3 bases at V and 7 bases at J; junction bases unmatched: 9. The CDR3 is 15 amino acids. CDR1 is KGHSH, CDR2 LQKENI, per germline. The CDR3 region is CASSPDRVGPNEQFF. CDR3 sequence (DNA): TGTGCCAGCTCACCTGACAGGGTTGGGCCAAATGAGCAGTTCTTC.

The chain uses TRBV30 and TRBJ1-1; D not resolved. Germline CDR1 is GTSNPN and CDR2 is SVGIG (reference sequence). The CDR3 length is 15 residues. The V gene lost 2 bases and the J gene lost 4 bases, with 17 bases spanning the gap. The CDR3 nucleotides read TGTGCCTGGAGTTATCGAGGACCGGCGGGCACTGAAGCTTTCTTT. This gives the protein CAWSYRGPAGTEAFF.